A single sample is the source of the 31 T cell receptor beta chains below, sequenced in a study of identical twins. TCRdb used MiXCR to reprocess the 5' RACE reads, holding one entry per CDR3 protein. Of approximately 680,000 distinct CDR3 sequences in the sample, just over 7% were seen once. These sequences were also reported in another study, on yellow fever vaccine responses in identical twins.

Sample: PBMCs. The receptors stem from a woman younger than 30 in good health.

At least ten counts were recorded for this clonotype. This chain links TRBV5-1 with TRBJ2-7; D perhaps matches TRBD1 (6 bases). CDR3 length equals 16 residues. V was clipped by 0 bases and J by 2 bases, with 15 bases between them. Germline CDR1 and CDR2: SGHRS and YFSETQ. In DNA, the CDR3 is TGCGCCAGCAGCTTGGGGGCTACAGGGATCACCTACGAGCAGTACTTC. Residues: CASSLGATGITYEQYF.

The chain combines TRBV18 with TRBJ2-3; TRBD2 aligns across 8 bases. The trim removed 0 bases at V and 0 bases at J, leaving 2 bases unmatched. This CDR3 is built from 16 residues. CDR1 is KGHSH and CDR2 is LQKENI in the germline V gene. CDR3 residues: CASSPPGGRSTDTQYF. CDR3 in DNA: TGTGCCAGCTCACCACCGGGCGGGAGGAGCACAGATACGCAGTATTTT.

J is TRBJ2-1 and V is TRBV7-9, with D perhaps matching TRBD1 (5 bases). The CDR3 runs 15 residues. Germline V lookup: CDR1 SEHNR, CDR2 FQNEAQ (reference sequence). Trimming pared 1 base from V and 8 bases from J, leaving 15 bases between. In DNA form, the CDR3 reads TGTGCCAGCAGCTTAGGCCCCAGGGCGGTCGATGAGCAGTTCTTC. Protein: CASSLGPRAVDEQFF.

This clonotype was found many times. V usage is TRBV20-1 and J usage is TRBJ1-6; D uncertain. The CDR3 length is 13 residues. Germline-derived CDR1 and CDR2 are DFQATT and SNEGSKA (reference sequence). Deletions cut 2 bases from V and 5 bases from J, with 7 bases between. CDR3 loop: CSARFSDNSPLHF. The CDR3 coding sequence is TGCAGTGCTAGATTCAGCGATAATTCACCCCTCCACTTT.

This sequence joins TRBV20-1 and TRBJ2-5; 9 bases are shared with TRBD2. This CDR3 comprises 14 residues. The V and J ends lost 4 bases and 5 bases, in that order; junction bases with no gene match: 8. The V gene's germline CDR1 is DFQATT and CDR2 SNEGSKA (reference sequence). The CDR3 DNA follows: TGCAGTGCTATGGGCGGGGGGGCTTTCGAGACCCAGTACTTC. This codes for CSAMGGGAFETQYF.

This clonotype was observed a handful of times. In DNA, the CDR3 is TGTGCCATCATGGCAGGGGTGAGCACAGATACGCAGTATTTT. Protein product: CAIMAGVSTDTQYF. The rearrangement uses TRBV10-3 and TRBJ2-3; D perhaps matches TRBD1 (6 bases). The germline V gene encodes CDR1 ENHRY and CDR2 SYGVKD. The CDR3 has 14 amino acids. Trimming cost V 7 bases and J 0 bases, with 11 bases left between them.

Ten or more counts support this clonotype. The chain has TRBV7-2 and TRBJ1-2; 9 bases are shared with TRBD1. The CDR3 sequence is 16 residues long. After removal of 6 bases from V and 2 bases from J, the junction contained 10 bases not matched to a gene. From germline, CDR1 is SGHTA and CDR2 FQGNSA. CDR3 nucleotide sequence: TGTGCCAGCAGTTACCCGCCGGGACAGGGAAACTATGGCTACACCTTC. This encodes CASSYPPGQGNYGYTF.

This clonotype was picked up many times. This sequence joins TRBV28 and TRBJ2-5, with D uncertain. This CDR3 has 11 residues. V lost 5 bases and J 3 bases, leaving 4 bases between the germline ends. Germline V gene lookup returns CDR1 MDHEN and CDR2 SYDVKM. The CDR3 coding sequence is TGTGCCAGCAGTCGAAAAGAGACCCAGTACTTC. It yields the protein CASSRKETQYF.

There are a few counts of this clonotype. The J gene is TRBJ2-1, the V gene TRBV7-6; 7 bases map to TRBD1. Germline CDR1 SGHVS, CDR2 FNYEAQ. The V gene end was trimmed by 2 bases and the J gene end by 5 bases; junction bases not matched to a gene: 0. CDR3 length: 13 residues. In nucleotides, the CDR3 is TGTGCCAGCAGCTTACAGGGGGACAATGAGCAGTTCTTC. Its protein product is CASSLQGDNEQFF.

The chain links TRBV6-6 to TRBJ2-1; D ambiguous. The CDR3 sequence is 12 residues long. Germline V gene data show CDR1 as MNHNY and CDR2 as SVGAGI (reference sequence). V was pared by 8 bases and J by 1 base, with 6 bases between. The CDR3 DNA sequence: TGTGCCAGCGGGGTTTCCTACAATGAGCAGTTCTTC. Translating it yields CASGVSYNEQFF.

The chain has TRBV2 and TRBJ1-5; D is ambiguous. The germline V gene encodes CDR1 SNHLY and CDR2 FYNNEI. The V gene lost 2 bases and the J gene lost 4 bases, with 6 bases spanning the gap. The CDR3 covers 13 residues. The CDR3 sequence is CASSERENQPQHF. In nucleotides, the CDR3 is TGTGCCAGCAGTGAAAGGGAAAATCAGCCCCAGCATTTT.

This clonotype has only a few counts. The chain has TRBV5-1 and TRBJ2-7; TRBD2 might be the D (5 bases). The germline V gene has CDR1 SGHRS and CDR2 YFSETQ. Trimming removed 2 bases at V and 5 bases at J, with 11 bases between. The CDR3 is made up of 13 amino acids. DNA for the CDR3: TGCGCCAGCAGCTTTTCACGGGATGACGAGCAGTACTTC. Translation: CASSFSRDDEQYF.

This clonotype was observed many times. This chain joins TRBV5-1 and TRBJ1-1, with D unresolved. Trimming removed 0 bases from V and 0 bases from J, with 9 bases in between. Germline V CDR1 and CDR2: SGHRS, YFSETQ. This CDR3 is 15 amino acids long. DNA for the CDR3: TGCGCCAGCAGCTTGGACGGGGTCCTGAACACTGAAGCTTTCTTT. Translation: CASSLDGVLNTEAFF.

This chain links TRBV20-1 with TRBJ2-5; 7 bases fit TRBD2. CDR3 length: 13 amino acids. Germline V gene data show CDR1 as DFQATT and CDR2 as SNEGSKA (reference sequence). Germline trimming cut 0 bases from V and 9 bases from J; bases unmatched to any gene: 7. CDR3 protein: CSARENSGRAQYF. The CDR3 coding sequence is TGCAGTGCTAGAGAGAATAGCGGGCGGGCCCAGTACTTC.

This clonotype has just a few counts. The CDR3 region has the DNA TGTGCCAGCAGTTTTGTTCGTGGTGAAGCTTTCTTT. Amino acid sequence: CASSFVRGEAFF. The chain has TRBV12-3 or TRBV12-4 and TRBJ1-1, with unresolved D. The CDR3 extends over 12 amino acids. V was clipped by 3 bases and J by 7 bases, with 9 bases between them.

The CDR3 DNA follows: TGCGCCAGCAGCTTGGCGGCCTTCAGCGCTGCGAACACCGGGGAGCTGTTTTTT. This encodes CASSLAAFSAANTGELFF. V and J are TRBV5-1 and TRBJ2-2, with D hard to call. The CDR3 is 18 amino acids. V was clipped by 0 bases and J by 0 bases, with 15 bases between them. Germline values: CDR1 SGHRS, CDR2 YFSETQ.

CDR3 loop: CASSYRFWATQETQYF. The DNA for the CDR3 is TGTGCCAGCAGTTACCGCTTTTGGGCCACCCAAGAGACCCAGTACTTC. The chain employs TRBV6-5 and TRBJ2-5; D gene ambiguous. Germline V gene sequence: CDR1 MNHEY, CDR2 SVGAGI. There are 16 residues in the CDR3. V lost 2 bases to trimming and J lost 1 base, with 14 bases between them.

The table lists this clonotype with many counts. The chain carries TRBV6-2 or TRBV6-3 and TRBJ2-5; D might be TRBD1 or TRBD2, each matching 5 bases. CDR3 length: 15 residues. CDR1 and CDR2 (germline): MNHEY, SVGEGT. Deletions cut 4 bases from V and 2 bases from J, with 14 bases between. The CDR3 reads CASSFSGTNQETQYF. The CDR3 bases are TGTGCCAGCAGTTTTTCCGGGACGAATCAAGAGACCCAGTACTTC.

The CDR3 loop is CASSWLAGSSYEQYF. CDR3 DNA sequence: TGTGCCAGCAGCTGGTTAGCGGGCTCCTCCTACGAGCAGTACTTC. J is TRBJ2-7 and V is TRBV7-2; TRBD2 aligns across 7 bases. After removal of 4 bases from V and 0 bases from J, the junction contained 6 bases not matched to a gene. The CDR3 has 15 amino acids. Germline-derived CDR1 and CDR2 are SGHTA and FQGNSA.

This clonotype was seen a handful of times. The chain combines TRBV6-1 with TRBJ2-1, with TRBD1 matching 9 bases. There are 15 residues in the CDR3. Germline CDR1 and CDR2: MNHNS and SASEGT. Germline trimming cut 7 bases from V and 4 bases from J; bases unmatched to any gene: 8. Here the CDR3 reads CASILGQGTYNEQFF. The DNA for the CDR3 is TGTGCCAGCATCCTAGGACAGGGGACTTACAATGAGCAGTTCTTC.

The CDR3 protein is CASSVFSGPNTGELFF. CDR3 sequence (DNA): TGTGCCAGCAGCGTTTTTAGCGGGCCCAACACCGGGGAGCTGTTTTTT. V gene TRBV9 combines with J gene TRBJ2-2, with 7 bases lining up with TRBD2. The CDR3 contains 16 residues. CDR1 and CDR2 from the germline V gene are SGDLS and YYNGEE. With V trimmed by 2 bases and J by 2 bases, 6 bases remained unmatched.

The CDR3 sequence: CASSFLGTSYNEQFF. The CDR3 DNA sequence: TGTGCCAGCAGTTTTCTAGGCACCTCCTACAATGAGCAGTTCTTC. The chain uses TRBV12-3 or TRBV12-4 and TRBJ2-1; D call uncertain. Deletions cut 3 bases from V and 0 bases from J, with 9 bases between. The CDR3 runs 15 residues.

This clonotype was picked up many times. The CDR3, as DNA: TGTGCCAGCAGGGGACTAGCGATAGCTTTCACAGATACGCAGTATTTT. It yields the protein CASRGLAIAFTDTQYF. The genes are TRBV6-1 and TRBJ2-3, with 10 bases matching TRBD2. Germline V gene sequence: CDR1 MNHNS, CDR2 SASEGT. CDR3 length: 16 amino acids. After removal of 6 bases from V and 2 bases from J, the junction contained 8 bases not matched to a gene.

The sample holds many counts of this clonotype. The chain's CDR3 is CASSPTPLAAEQFF. The CDR3 DNA follows: TGCGCCAGCAGCCCAACCCCCCTAGCGGCTGAGCAGTTCTTC. The chain uses TRBV4-1 and TRBJ2-1; 7 bases fit TRBD2. The CDR3 is made up of 14 amino acids. From germline, CDR1 is MGHRA and CDR2 YSYEKL. Germline trimming cut 4 bases from V and 9 bases from J; bases unmatched to any gene: 9.

CDR3 residues: CASSFGGDSYNEQFF. CDR3 bases: TGTGCCAGCAGCTTTGGGGGCGACTCCTACAATGAGCAGTTCTTC. The chain carries TRBV5-5 and TRBJ2-1, with D possibly matching TRBD1 (6 bases). The germline V gene encodes CDR1 SGHKS and CDR2 YYEKEE (reference sequence). Trimming shortened V by 2 bases and J by 0 bases, and 9 bases separated the two germline ends. The CDR3 totals 15 residues.

This clonotype showed up many times. The chain is built from TRBV7-9 and TRBJ2-7; no definite D call. The germline V and J ends were trimmed by 5 bases and 0 bases, with 11 bases remaining between them. CDR3 size: 14 residues. Germline V lookup: CDR1 SEHNR, CDR2 FQNEAQ (reference sequence). CDR3 in amino acids: CASSLSESSYEQYV. For the CDR3, the DNA is TGTGCCAGCAGCCTCAGTGAGAGCTCCTACGAGCAGTACGTC.

The rearrangement links TRBV29-1 to TRBJ2-1, with 9 positions matching TRBD1. From germline, CDR1 is SQVTM and CDR2 ANQGSEA. CDR3 length: 10 residues. Germline trimming cut 5 bases from V and 13 bases from J; bases unmatched to any gene: 3. CDR3 coding DNA: TGCAGCGTTTGGGACAGGGAACAGTTCTTC. Amino acid sequence: CSVWDREQFF.

This chain joins TRBV2 and TRBJ1-4; D is uncertain. V dropped 6 bases and J dropped 4 bases, with 9 bases sitting between them. Germline loops: CDR1 SNHLY, CDR2 FYNNEI. This CDR3 has 13 amino acids. CDR3 DNA sequence: TGTGCCAGCAGGTGGACGGTTAATGAAAAACTGTTTTTT. It encodes CASRWTVNEKLFF.

This clonotype turned up a few times. The chain employs TRBV6-5 and TRBJ2-7, with D hard to call. CDR3 size: 12 residues. V was cut by 6 bases and J by 6 bases, with 12 bases left in between. The germline V gene has CDR1 MNHEY and CDR2 SVGAGI. Here the CDR3 reads CASSLLTGEQYF. The CDR3 DNA is TGTGCCAGCAGCTTATTGACGGGCGAGCAGTACTTC.

This clonotype occurred many times. The chain links TRBV27 to TRBJ2-7, with 12 bases fitting TRBD2. There are 16 residues in the CDR3. CDR1 is MNHEY and CDR2 is SMNVEV in the germline V gene (reference sequence). Trimming at V came to 2 bases and at J to 4 bases, leaving 6 bases not matched to a gene. The CDR3 DNA reads as TGTGCCAGCAGTTTACCCGCCGGGACTAGCGGGTACGAGCAGTACTTC. Its protein is CASSLPAGTSGYEQYF.

In this sample, this clonotype turned up many times. This chain connects TRBV5-1 to TRBJ2-2; perhaps TRBD2 as D (6 bases). Germline V gene sequence: CDR1 SGHRS, CDR2 YFSETQ. The CDR3 length is 15 residues. V lost 5 bases and J 6 bases, leaving 17 bases between the germline ends. The CDR3 DNA reads as TGCGCCAGCAGGTCGGCCGGACTACCGTCCGGGGAGCTGTTTTTT. Its translation: CASRSAGLPSGELFF.